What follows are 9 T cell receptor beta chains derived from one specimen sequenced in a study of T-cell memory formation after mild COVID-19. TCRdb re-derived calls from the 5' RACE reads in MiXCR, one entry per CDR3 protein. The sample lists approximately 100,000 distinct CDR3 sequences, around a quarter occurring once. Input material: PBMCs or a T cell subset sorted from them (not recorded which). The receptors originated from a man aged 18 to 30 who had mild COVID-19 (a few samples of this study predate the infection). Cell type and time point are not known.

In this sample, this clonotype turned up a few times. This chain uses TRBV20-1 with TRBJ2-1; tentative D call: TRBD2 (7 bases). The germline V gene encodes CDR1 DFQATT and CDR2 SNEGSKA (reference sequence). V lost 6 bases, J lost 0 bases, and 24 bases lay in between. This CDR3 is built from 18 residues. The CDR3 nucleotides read TGCAGTGCCAACTCCCCGATGGCGGGGGCCAGCTCCTACAATGAGCAGTTCTTC. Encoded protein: CSANSPMAGASSYNEQFF.

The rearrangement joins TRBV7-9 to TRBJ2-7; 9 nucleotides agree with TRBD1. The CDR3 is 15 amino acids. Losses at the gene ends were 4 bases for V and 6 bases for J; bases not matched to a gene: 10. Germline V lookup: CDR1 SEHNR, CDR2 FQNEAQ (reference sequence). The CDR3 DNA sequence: TGTGCCAGCAGCTCAGGACCGACAGGGGGATTCGAGCAGTACTTC. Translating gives CASSSGPTGGFEQYF.

The CDR3 reads CASSPRDSNQPQHF. The CDR3 nucleotides are TGTGCCAGCAGCCCCCGGGACAGCAATCAGCCCCAGCATTTT. The genes are TRBV4-2 and TRBJ1-5, with a possible D match to TRBD1 (5 bases). Looked up from germline, CDR1 is LGHNA and CDR2 is YNFKEQ. This CDR3 has 14 residues. V lost 4 bases and J lost 1, with 8 bases in between.

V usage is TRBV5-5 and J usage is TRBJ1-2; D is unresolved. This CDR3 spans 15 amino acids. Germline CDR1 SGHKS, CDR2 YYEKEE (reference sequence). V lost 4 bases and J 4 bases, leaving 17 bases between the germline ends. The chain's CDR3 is CASSLISDWSYGYTF. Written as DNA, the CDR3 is TGTGCCAGCAGCCTGATTAGTGATTGGAGCTATGGCTACACCTTC. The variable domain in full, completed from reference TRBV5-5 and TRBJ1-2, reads DAGVTQSPTHLIKTRGQQVTLRCSPISGHKSVSWYQQVLGQGPQFIFQYYEKEERGRGNFPDRFSARQFPNYSSELNVNALLLGDSALYLCASSLISDWSYGYTFGSGTRLTVV.

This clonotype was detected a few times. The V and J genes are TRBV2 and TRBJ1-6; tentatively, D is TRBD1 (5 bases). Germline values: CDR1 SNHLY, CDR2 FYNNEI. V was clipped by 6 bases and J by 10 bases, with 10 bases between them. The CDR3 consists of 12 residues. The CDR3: CASRGAGSPLHF. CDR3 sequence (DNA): TGTGCCAGCAGAGGGGCCGGGTCACCCCTCCACTTT.

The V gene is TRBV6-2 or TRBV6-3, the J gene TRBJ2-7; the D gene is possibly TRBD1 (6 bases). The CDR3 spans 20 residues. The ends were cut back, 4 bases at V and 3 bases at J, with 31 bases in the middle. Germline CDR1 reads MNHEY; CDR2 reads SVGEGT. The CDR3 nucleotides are TGTGCCAGCAGTTTTAGGTCTCTGGAAAGCGCAGGGGCGAGATACTACGAGCAGTACTTC. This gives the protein CASSFRSLESAGARYYEQYF.

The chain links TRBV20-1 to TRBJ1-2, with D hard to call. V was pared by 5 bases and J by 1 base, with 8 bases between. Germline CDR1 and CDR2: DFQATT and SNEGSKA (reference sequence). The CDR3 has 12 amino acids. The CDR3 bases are TGCAGTGCTGGACCGCGTAACTATGGCTACACCTTC. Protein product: CSAGPRNYGYTF.

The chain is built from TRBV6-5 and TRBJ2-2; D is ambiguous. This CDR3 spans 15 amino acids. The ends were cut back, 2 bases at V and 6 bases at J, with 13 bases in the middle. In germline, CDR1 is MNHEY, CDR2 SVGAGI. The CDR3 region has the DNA TGTGCCAGCAGTTACACCCGACCCGGACCCGGGGAGCTGTTTTTT. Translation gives CASSYTRPGPGELFF.

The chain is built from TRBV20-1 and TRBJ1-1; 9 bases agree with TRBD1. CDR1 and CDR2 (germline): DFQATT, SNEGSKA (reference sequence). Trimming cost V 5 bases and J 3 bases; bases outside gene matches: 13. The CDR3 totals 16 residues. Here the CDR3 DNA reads TGCAGTGCTGGACCGGGACAGGGTCAGGGGTACACTGAAGCTTTCTTT. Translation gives CSAGPGQGQGYTEAFF.